These 20 T cell receptor beta chains came from one sample sequenced in a study of brain T cells in children with intractable seizures. Produced via immunoSEQ multiplex PCR; TCRdb's table is partial and in-frame only. In the table there are some 41,000 clones, around 90% of which are singletons. The sequencing here drew on peripheral blood, taken at surgery. The origin of the receptors is a girl aged 2 to 10 with tuberous sclerosis and intractable seizures.

The sample holds one count of this clone. This chain joins TRBV2 and TRBJ1-2, with a possible D match to TRBD1 (6 bases). Germline CDR1 and CDR2: SNHLY and FYNNEI. The CDR3 loop spans 16 amino acids. Trimming pared 5 bases from V and 0 bases from J, leaving 16 bases between. The CDR3 loop is CASSRTYRETNYGYTF. The CDR3 nucleotides read TGTGCCAGCAGTCGTACGTACAGGGAGACTAACTATGGCTACACCTTC.

The rearrangement uses TRBV5-5 and TRBJ1-5; D remains unclear. The CDR3 has 15 residues. The V end lost 1 base, the J end lost 4 bases, and 12 bases lay between the germline ends. Germline V gene lookup returns CDR1 SGHKS and CDR2 YYEKEE (reference sequence). The CDR3 region has the DNA TGTGCCAGCAGCTTGAGTACGGACCCTAATCAGCCCCAGCATTTT. The encoded protein is CASSLSTDPNQPQHF.

The chain employs TRBV7-2 and TRBJ2-5; tentatively, D is TRBD2 (7 bases). V was cut by 5 bases and J by 8 bases, with 18 bases left in between. The CDR3 has 14 amino acids. From germline, CDR1 is SGHTA and CDR2 FQGNSA. The CDR3 region has the DNA TGTGCCAGCAGCCCTTTGGGGGGCGGGGGTACCCAGTACTTC. The encoded protein is CASSPLGGGGTQYF.

V and J are TRBV30 and TRBJ2-7; a weak D match, TRBD2 (6 bases). The V end was cut by 5 bases, the J end by 6 bases, with 14 bases between. Germline CDR1 reads GTSNPN; CDR2 reads SVGIG (reference sequence). The length of the CDR3 is 12 residues. In DNA, the CDR3 is TGTGCCTGGTCGGGAGATAGAGGCGAGCAGTACGTC. This codes for CAWSGDRGEQYV.

The chain uses TRBV5-1 and TRBJ1-2; possible D gene TRBD1, 6 bases. Germline assignment: CDR1 SGHRS and CDR2 YFSETQ. V shed 7 bases and J shed 4 bases, with 20 bases lying between them. The CDR3 extends over 15 amino acids. The CDR3 nucleotides read TGCGCCAGCGGCTACCAGGGGTTTTTCGGCTATGGCTACACCTTC. Translating gives CASGYQGFFGYGYTF.

This clone was seen only once. The gene calls are TRBV2 and TRBJ1-1; D gene ambiguous. Trimming removed 5 bases from V and 1 base from J, with 14 bases in between. This CDR3 has 15 amino acids. From germline, CDR1 is SNHLY and CDR2 FYNNEI. The CDR3 bases are TGTGCCAGCAGTTCCTCGTCGTCGGCGAACACTGAAGCTTTCTTT. Translating it yields CASSSSSSANTEAFF.

This rearrangement joins TRBV4-2 to TRBJ2-3; D is possibly TRBD1 or TRBD2 (5 bases each). V was trimmed by 4 bases and J by 0 bases, leaving 26 bases between them. This CDR3 is 20 amino acids long. Germline CDR1 LGHNA, CDR2 YNFKEQ. In DNA form, the CDR3 reads TGTGCCAGCAGCCTTACACCGACCCCGAGGGGCGGCTATAGCACAGATACGCAGTATTTT. It specifies CASSLTPTPRGGYSTDTQYF.

The chain combines TRBV6-5 with TRBJ1-2; 7 positions agree with TRBD1. Germline CDR1 MNHEY, CDR2 SVGAGI. This CDR3 has 13 amino acids. Losses at the gene ends were 5 bases for V and 5 bases for J; bases not matched to a gene: 5. The CDR3 here is CASSLDRLYGYTF. In DNA form, the CDR3 reads TGTGCCAGCAGTCTGGACAGGCTGTATGGCTACACCTTC.

This clone was counted a single time. The chain uses TRBV11-2 and TRBJ1-3; D remains ambiguous. Trimming shortened V by 1 base and J by 0 bases, and 16 bases separated the two germline ends. Germline V gene data show CDR1 as SGHAT and CDR2 as FQNNGV. The CDR3 has 18 residues. This CDR3 is CASSLGRVGSTSGNTIYF. As DNA, the CDR3 is TGTGCCAGCAGCTTAGGCCGAGTTGGGTCTACCTCTGGAAACACCATATATTTT.

In the case of this clone: This specimen includes other DNA sequences encoding the same CDR3. The chain carries TRBV29-1 and TRBJ1-2; D is perhaps TRBD1 (5 bases). Germline V gene lookup returns CDR1 SQVTM and CDR2 ANQGSEA. CDR3 length: 12 amino acids. The V end lost 7 bases, the J end lost 2 bases, and 11 bases lay between the germline ends. CDR3 bases: TGCAGCGGTCGCCAGGGAAACTATGGCTACACCTTC. It specifies CSGRQGNYGYTF.

This chain connects TRBV6-5 to TRBJ2-1, with 11 nucleotides matching TRBD2. Germline CDR1 and CDR2: MNHEY and SVGAGI. V was clipped by 3 bases and J by 8 bases; unmatched bases: 6. This CDR3 region has 15 residues. CDR3 bases: TGTGCCAGCAGTTATAGCGGGGGGGCCGGGTATGAGCAGTTCTTC. Translation gives CASSYSGGAGYEQFF.

The J gene is TRBJ1-2, the V gene TRBV5-5, with no clear D. With 1 base removed from V and 5 bases from J, the gap between germline ends came to 9 bases. The CDR3 has 13 amino acids. Germline V gene lookup returns CDR1 SGHKS and CDR2 YYEKEE (reference sequence). The CDR3 region has the DNA TGTGCCAGCAGCTTGAACACGGGTTATGGCTACACCTTC. It is translated as CASSLNTGYGYTF.

The V gene is TRBV6-5, the J gene TRBJ2-5; 9 bases are a match to TRBD1. This CDR3 is 15 amino acids long. Germline CDR1 and CDR2: MNHEY and SVGAGI. J gave up 5 bases and V 3 bases, and 7 bases lay outside the gene matches. CDR3 in DNA: TGTGCCAGCAGTTATACGGACAGGGGTTACGAGACCCAGTACTTC. It translates to CASSYTDRGYETQYF.

This clone has a single count. The chain couples TRBV5-1 to TRBJ2-5, with D possibly matching TRBD1 (5 bases). CDR3 size: 15 residues. Germline lookup yields CDR1 SGHRS and CDR2 YFSETQ. V lost 4 bases, J lost 5 bases, and 18 bases lay in between. This CDR3 reads CASSLGQGQSETQYF. The CDR3 nucleotides read TGCGCCAGCAGCCTGGGGCAGGGTCAATCGGAGACCCAGTACTTC. Supplemented by reference TRBV5-1 and TRBJ2-5, the full variable domain reads KAGVTQTPRYLIKTRGQQVTLSCSPISGHRSVSWYQQTPGQGLQFLFEYFSETQRNKGNFPGRFSGRQFSNSRSEMNVSTLELGDSALYLCASSLGQGQSETQYFGPGTRLLVL.

J is TRBJ1-1 and V is TRBV5-1, with D possibly being TRBD1 (5 bases). The germline gives CDR1 SGHRS, CDR2 YFSETQ. The CDR3 length is 17 residues. With 3 bases removed from V and 1 base from J, the gap between germline ends came to 19 bases. The CDR3 DNA reads as TGCGCCAGCAGCTCACTTGGGGCTCTCCAGGAGAACACTGAAGCTTTCTTT. Translating gives CASSSLGALQENTEAFF.

The chain has TRBV30 and TRBJ2-2, with TRBD1 matching over 10 bases. The ends lost 3 bases at V and 3 bases at J; junction bases unmatched: 4. The V gene's germline CDR1 is GTSNPN and CDR2 SVGIG (reference sequence). CDR3 length: 15 residues. The CDR3 DNA sequence: TGTGCCTGGAGAACCGGGACAGGGGACACCGGGGAGCTGTTTTTT. It yields the protein CAWRTGTGDTGELFF.

The chain joins TRBV30 to TRBJ2-1; D is possibly TRBD1 (6 bases). Germline V gene sequence: CDR1 GTSNPN, CDR2 SVGIG (reference sequence). The CDR3 runs to 15 residues. Trimming stripped 5 bases from V and 0 bases from J, with 14 bases between. CDR3 sequence (DNA): TGTGCCTGGGACATGGGGGCCAGCTCCTACAATGAGCAGTTCTTC. As protein: CAWDMGASSYNEQFF. Combining the CDR3 with reference TRBV30 and TRBJ2-1 gives the whole variable domain SQTIHQWPATLVQPVGSPLSLECTVEGTSNPNLYWYRQAAGRGLQLLFYSVGIGQISSEVPQNLSASRPQDRQFILSSKKLLLSDSGFYLCAWDMGASSYNEQFFGPGTRLTVL.

The chain couples TRBV3-1 (or the pseudogene TRBV3-2) to TRBJ1-1, with D possibly matching TRBD1 (6 bases). Trimming pared 6 bases from V and 2 bases from J, leaving 16 bases between. CDR1 LGHDT and CDR2 YNNKEL come from the germline V gene (reference sequence). The CDR3 contains 15 residues. The CDR3 reads CASSVGARLNTEAFF. DNA for the CDR3: TGTGCCAGCAGTGTGGGGGCAAGGTTAAACACTGAAGCTTTCTTT.

The chain employs TRBV25-1 and TRBJ1-4, with D possibly being TRBD1 (6 bases). The CDR3 consists of 16 residues. V lost 6 bases and J 7 bases, leaving 21 bases between the germline ends. Per the germline V gene, CDR1 is MGHDK and CDR2 is SYGVNS. The CDR3 sequence is CASRQTSARGVEKLFF. The CDR3 DNA sequence: TGTGCCAGCAGACAAACCTCGGCAAGGGGGGTTGAAAAACTGTTTTTT.

The genes are TRBV9 and TRBJ2-1, with no clear D. Trimming left V 7 bases short and J 7 bases short, with 9 bases between. In germline, CDR1 is SGDLS, CDR2 YYNGEE. The CDR3 is made up of 11 amino acids. CDR3 DNA sequence: TGTGCCAGCGGGTCCCGAAATGAGCAGTTCTTC. It translates to CASGSRNEQFF.